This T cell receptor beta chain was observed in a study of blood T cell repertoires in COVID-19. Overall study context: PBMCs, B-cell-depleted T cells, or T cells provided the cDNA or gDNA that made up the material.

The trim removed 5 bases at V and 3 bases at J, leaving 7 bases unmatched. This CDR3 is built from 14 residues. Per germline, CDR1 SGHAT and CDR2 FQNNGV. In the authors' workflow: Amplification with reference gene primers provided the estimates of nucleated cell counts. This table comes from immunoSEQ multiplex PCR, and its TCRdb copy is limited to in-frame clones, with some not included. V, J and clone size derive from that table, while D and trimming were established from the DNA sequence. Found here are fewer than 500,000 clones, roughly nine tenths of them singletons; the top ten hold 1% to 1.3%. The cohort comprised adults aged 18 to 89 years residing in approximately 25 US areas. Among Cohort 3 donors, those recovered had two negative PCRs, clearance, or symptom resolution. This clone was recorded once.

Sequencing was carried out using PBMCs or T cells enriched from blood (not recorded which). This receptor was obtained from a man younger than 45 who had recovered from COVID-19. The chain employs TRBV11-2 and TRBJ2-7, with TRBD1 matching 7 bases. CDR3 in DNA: TGTGCCAGCAGCCAGGGAACAGGGGACTACGAGCAGTACTTC. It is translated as CASSQGTGDYEQYF.